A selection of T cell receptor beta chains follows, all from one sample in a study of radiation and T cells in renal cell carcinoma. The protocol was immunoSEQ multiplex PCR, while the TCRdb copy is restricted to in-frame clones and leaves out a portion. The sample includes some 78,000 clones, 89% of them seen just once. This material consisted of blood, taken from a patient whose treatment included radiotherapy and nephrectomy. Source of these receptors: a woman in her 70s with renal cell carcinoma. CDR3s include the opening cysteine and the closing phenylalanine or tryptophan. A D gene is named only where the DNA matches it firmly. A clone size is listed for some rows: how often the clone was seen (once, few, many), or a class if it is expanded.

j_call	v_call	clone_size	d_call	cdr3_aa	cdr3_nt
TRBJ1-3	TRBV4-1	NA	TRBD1	CASSQDPGTGGGSGNTIYF	TGCGCCAGCAGCCAAGATCCCGGGACAGGCGGGGGCTCTGGAAACACCATATATTTT
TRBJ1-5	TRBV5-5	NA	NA	CASSLSGQPQHF	TGTGCCAGCAGCTTGAGTGGGCAGCCCCAGCATTTT
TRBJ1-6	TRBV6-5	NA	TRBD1	CASSWDRGNLNSPLHF	TGTGCCAGCAGTTGGGACAGGGGTAATCTTAATTCACCCCTCCACTTT
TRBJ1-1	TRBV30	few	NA	CAWSVPSGSNTEAFF	TGTGCCTGGAGTGTACCTAGTGGTTCGAACACTGAAGCTTTCTTT
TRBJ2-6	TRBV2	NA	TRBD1	CASRTGGSGANVLTF	TGTGCCAGCAGAACAGGGGGCTCTGGGGCCAACGTCCTGACTTTC
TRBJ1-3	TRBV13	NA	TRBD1	CANRRQGVHTIYF	TGTGCCAACCGAAGACAGGGGGTACACACCATATATTTT
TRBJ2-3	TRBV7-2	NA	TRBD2	CASSLVPGGSTDTQYF	TGTGCCAGCAGCTTAGTTCCGGGGGGAAGCACAGATACGCAGTATTTT
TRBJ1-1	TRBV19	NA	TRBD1	CASSKTGSTEAFF	TGTGCCAGTAGCAAGACAGGGTCCACTGAAGCTTTCTTT
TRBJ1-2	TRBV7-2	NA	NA	CASSPHRNLNYGYTF	TGTGCCAGCAGCCCACACAGAAACTTAAACTATGGCTACACCTTC
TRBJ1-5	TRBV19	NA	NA	CASSIGGKMGNQPQHF	TGTGCCAGTAGTATAGGGGGAAAGATGGGCAATCAGCCCCAGCATTTT
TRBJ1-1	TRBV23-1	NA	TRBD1	CARRGGDQGNTEAFF	TGCGCCCGCAGGGGGGGAGATCAGGGGAACACTGAAGCTTTCTTT
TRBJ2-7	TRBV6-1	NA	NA	CASSGTYEQYF	TGTGCCAGCAGTGGAACCTACGAGCAGTACTTC
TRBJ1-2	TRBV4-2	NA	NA	CASSPRQDNYGYTF	TGTGCCAGCAGCCCTAGACAGGATAACTATGGCTACACCTTC